The entry below gives a single T cell receptor (beta chain) sequence along with its context. The specificity of this receptor is unknown. The junction shows a germline mismatch at one end, possibly a read error. The record originates from a study of metastatic and nonmetastatic thyroid tumors (dated by TCRdb to about 2020). Broadly, across the study: Repertoires were compared across peripheral blood and tumor or nodule tissue samples from malignant and benign thyroid patients.

Summary of the overall study and its limitations: In both blood and tumor samples, TCR beta diversity was reported to be significantly higher in malignant tumors than in benign nodules.

Before undergoing thyroid surgery, none of the patients had been given any kind of treatment. Using T-cell receptor beta sequencing, the study looked back at clinical samples from patients collected from the early 2010s to the late 2010s. Libraries came from PCR. The sequencer was an Illumina HiSeq 4000. High-throughput sequencing was used to profile the CDR3 region of the TCR beta-chain in every patient. Per the authors' processing: Drawing on CDR3 differences between clinicopathological groups, the researchers built a classifier meant to tell apart patients with distant-metastatic papillary thyroid cancer. The Shannon index was used to assess repertoire diversity, and the Morisita-Horn index was used to assess tumor-blood repertoire similarity. Starting from the raw public reads, TCRdb applied fastp trimming at Q25, assembled clones with MiXCR and retained in-frame beta chains. TCRdb assigned the V and J calls; the authors' analysis was not used. The sample table shows 40,000 or so clones, and approximately 19% are seen once. In total, the top ten clones hold around 16% of the sample.

From cysteine to phenylalanine, the CDR3 is 17 amino acids long. Only the CDR3 part of the read is kept: 51 bases, read in frame from the first base. Per the germline V gene, ENHRY is the CDR1 and SYGVKD is the CDR2. The sequencing sample was made of blood. The V gene is TRBV10-3 and the J gene is TRBJ2-1, with 7 bases matching TRBD2. This receptor was identified in a female donor with papillary thyroid cancer or a benign thyroid nodule (not recorded which). Some clones in this sample may be carry-over from other donors' samples. The CDR3 in this case is CAISDRGGTMSYDEQFF. The DNA reads as follows: TGTGCCATCAGTGATAGGGGCGGGACTATGTCCTACGATGAGCAGTTCTTC.